What follows is one T cell receptor beta chain and its context. Its antigen is undetermined. The assay was immunoSEQ multiplex PCR, and TCRdb's table has in-frame clones only and misses some. The top ten clones hold 4.4% of a sample with roughly 120,000 clones, under 90% of them seen once. Trimming pared 6 bases from V and 0 bases from J, leaving 12 bases between. Germline V gene sequence: CDR1 SNHLY, CDR2 FYNNEI. The CDR3 contains 14 residues. The sample comes from a study of T cell responses to AZD1222 COVID-19 vaccine. Study at large: Pooled in the analysis were second doses at about 4 or about 12 weeks. Study outcomes and limitations: Spike-wide vaccine-associated CD4 TCRs dominated at 160-218 and 743-854. The donors showed a predominance of white British ancestry and of females, with possible underestimation of clonal diversity. No day 14 peak samples; only post-peak repertoires were characterized.

The chain employs TRBV2 and TRBJ2-7; perhaps TRBD1 as D (5 bases). The clonotype originates from an adult in good health. Sequenced here: peripheral blood, sampled on day 0 of AZD1222 vaccination. In DNA, the CDR3 is TGTGCCAGCAGGAACAGGCCCAACTCCTACGAGCAGTACTTC. This translates into CASRNRPNSYEQYF.